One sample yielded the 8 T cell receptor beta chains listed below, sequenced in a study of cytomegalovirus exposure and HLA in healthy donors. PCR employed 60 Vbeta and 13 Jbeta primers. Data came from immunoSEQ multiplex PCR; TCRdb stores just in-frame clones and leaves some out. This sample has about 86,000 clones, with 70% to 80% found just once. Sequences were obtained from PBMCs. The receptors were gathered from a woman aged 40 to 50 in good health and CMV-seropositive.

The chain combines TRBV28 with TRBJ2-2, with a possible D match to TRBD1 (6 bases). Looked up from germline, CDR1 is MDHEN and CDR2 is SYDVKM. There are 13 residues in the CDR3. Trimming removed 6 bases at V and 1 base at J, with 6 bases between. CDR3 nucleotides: TGTGCCAGCAGGGGACAGAACACCGGGGAGCTGTTTTTT. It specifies CASRGQNTGELFF.

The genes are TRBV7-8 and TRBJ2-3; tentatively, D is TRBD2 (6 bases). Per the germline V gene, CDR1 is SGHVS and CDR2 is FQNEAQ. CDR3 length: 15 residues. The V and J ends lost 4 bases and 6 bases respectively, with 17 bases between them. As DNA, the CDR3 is TGTGCCAGCAGCTCCGGGGACTCCCAGTGGGATACGCAGTATTTT. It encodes CASSSGDSQWDTQYF. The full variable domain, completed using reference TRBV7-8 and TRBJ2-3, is GAGVSQSPRYKVAKRGQDVALRCDPISGHVSLFWYQQALGQGPEFLTYFQNEAQLDKSGLPSDRFFAERPEGSVSTLKIQRTQQEDSAVYLCASSSGDSQWDTQYFGPGTRLTVL.

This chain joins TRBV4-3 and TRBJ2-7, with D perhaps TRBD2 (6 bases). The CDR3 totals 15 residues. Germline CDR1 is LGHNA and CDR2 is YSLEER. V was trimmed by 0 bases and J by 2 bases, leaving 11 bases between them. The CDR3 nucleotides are TGCGCCAGCAGCCAAGAGTTGGGGGGTACCTACGAGCAGTACTTC. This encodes CASSQELGGTYEQYF.

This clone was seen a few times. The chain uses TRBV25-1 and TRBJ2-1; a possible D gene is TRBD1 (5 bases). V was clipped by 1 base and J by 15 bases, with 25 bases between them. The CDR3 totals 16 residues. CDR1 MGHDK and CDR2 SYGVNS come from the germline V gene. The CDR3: CASSESADPDNSKLFF. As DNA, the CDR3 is TGTGCCAGCAGTGAATCGGCCGACCCGGACAACAGTAAGCTGTTCTTC.

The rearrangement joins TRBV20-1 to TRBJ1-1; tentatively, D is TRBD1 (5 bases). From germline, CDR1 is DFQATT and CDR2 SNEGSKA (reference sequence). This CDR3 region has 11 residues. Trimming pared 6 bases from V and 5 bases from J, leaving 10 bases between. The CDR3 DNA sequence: TGCAGTGCCACAGGCCGGACTGAAGCTTTCTTT. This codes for CSATGRTEAFF.

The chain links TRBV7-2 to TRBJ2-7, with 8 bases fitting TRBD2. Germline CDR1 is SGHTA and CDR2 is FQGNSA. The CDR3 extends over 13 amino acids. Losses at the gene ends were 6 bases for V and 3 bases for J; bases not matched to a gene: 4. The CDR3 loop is CASSLTSVYEQYF. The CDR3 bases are TGTGCCAGCAGTCTGACTAGCGTCTACGAGCAGTACTTC.

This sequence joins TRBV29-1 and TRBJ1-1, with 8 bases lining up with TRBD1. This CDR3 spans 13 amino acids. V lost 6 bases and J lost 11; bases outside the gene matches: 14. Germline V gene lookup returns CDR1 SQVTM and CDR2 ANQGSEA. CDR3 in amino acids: CSVKGQGWMKAFF. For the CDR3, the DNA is TGCAGCGTCAAAGGACAGGGTTGGATGAAGGCTTTCTTT.

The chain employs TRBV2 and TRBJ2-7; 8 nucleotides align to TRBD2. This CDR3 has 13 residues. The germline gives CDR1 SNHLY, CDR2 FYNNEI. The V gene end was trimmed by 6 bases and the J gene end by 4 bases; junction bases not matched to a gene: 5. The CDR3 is CASRNTGGYEQYF. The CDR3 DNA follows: TGTGCCAGCAGAAATACGGGAGGGTACGAGCAGTACTTC.